The 25 T cell receptor beta chains reported below all come from one sample, sequenced in a study of T cell repertoires in cytomegalovirus infection. One entry per CDR3 protein results from TCRdb running MiXCR on the reads. Of about 900,000 distinct CDR3 sequences listed, 30% to 40% are singletons. Which antigens these TCRs recognize remains unknown. The sequences come from cultured CD8+ T cells from PBMCs, collected from culture after CMV antigen stimulation. The receptors shown here come from a human donor in good health (CMV status not recorded). Some clones in this sample may be carry-over from other donors' samples.

The chain carries TRBV15 and TRBJ2-5, with D tentatively TRBD1 or TRBD2 (6 bases each). V lost 5 bases to trimming and J lost 4 bases, with 17 bases between them. Per germline, CDR1 LNHNV and CDR2 YYDKDF (reference sequence). This CDR3 is 15 amino acids long. CDR3 bases: TGTGCCACCAGCCTAGATAGGGGGGTTCGAGAGACCCAGTACTTC. It translates to CATSLDRGVRETQYF.

The chain carries TRBV12-3 or TRBV12-4 and TRBJ1-3; unclear D gene. The CDR3 is 16 amino acids. V lost 4 bases, J lost 3 bases, and 16 bases lay in between. In nucleotides, the CDR3 is TGTGCCAGCAGTTCCGGACGAGTCAAACTTGGAAACACCATATATTTT. Amino acids: CASSSGRVKLGNTIYF.

This clonotype was seen a few times. The chain has TRBV7-2 and TRBJ2-5; 7 bases agree with TRBD2. Losses at the gene ends were 4 bases for V and 4 bases for J; bases not matched to a gene: 9. This CDR3 spans 15 amino acids. CDR1 is SGHTA and CDR2 is FQGNSA in the germline V gene. CDR3: CASSSGPGRRETQYF. The DNA of the CDR3 is TGTGCCAGCAGCTCCGGGCCCGGGAGGCGAGAGACCCAGTACTTC. The entire variable domain, with the rest obtained from reference TRBV7-2 and TRBJ2-5, is as follows: GAGVSQSPSNKVTEKGKDVELRCDPISGHTALYWYRQSLGQGLEFLIYFQGNSAPDKSGLPSDRFSAERTGGSVSTLTIQRTQQEDSAVYLCASSSGPGRRETQYFGPGTRLLVL.

As DNA, the CDR3 is TGCGCCAGCAGCCAAGAACCCAGGGGGTCCAAGCAGTACTTC. Encoded protein: CASSQEPRGSKQYF. This rearrangement joins TRBV4-1 to TRBJ2-7; TRBD1 matches at 7 bases. CDR3 length equals 14 residues. Germline CDR1 MGHRA, CDR2 YSYEKL. The V segment lost 0 bases and the J segment 8 bases; nucleotides outside the gene matches: 7.

The chain joins TRBV19 to TRBJ1-1; D ambiguous. The V end lost 6 bases, the J end lost 1 base, and 18 bases lay between the germline ends. Germline-derived CDR1 and CDR2 are LNHDA and SQIVND (reference sequence). This CDR3 contains 16 residues. The CDR3 protein is CASSKPQTISNTEAFF. The CDR3 nucleotides are TGTGCCAGTAGCAAACCTCAAACGATCTCGAACACTGAAGCTTTCTTT.

A few counts support this clonotype. V is TRBV27 and J is TRBJ1-5; 9 positions match TRBD1. The CDR3 is 19 amino acids. The V gene end was trimmed by 5 bases and the J gene end by 6 bases; junction bases not matched to a gene: 20. Germline loops: CDR1 MNHEY, CDR2 SMNVEV (reference sequence). Here the CDR3 reads CASSPTGQGLISGIQPQHF. The DNA for the CDR3 is TGTGCCAGCAGTCCCACGGGACAGGGTCTTATTTCGGGAATTCAGCCCCAGCATTTT.

As for this clonotype: An end of the junction differs from the germline gene, which may be a read error. The rearrangement links TRBV5-3 to TRBJ1-2; 7 nucleotides line up with TRBD1. TRBV5-3 has ORF status, its function being uncertain. This CDR3 contains 19 residues. CDR3 amino acids: CASSLWGGTVPPRLCGYTF. CDR3 coding DNA: TGTGCCAGCAGCTTATGGGGGGGGACAGTCCCCCCGCGTCTGTGTGGCTACACCTTC.

This clonotype was observed a few times. The chain combines TRBV10-3 with TRBJ2-6; TRBD1 matches at 8 bases. With V trimmed by 9 bases and J by 0 bases, 4 bases remained unmatched. Germline assignment: CDR1 ENHRY and CDR2 SYGVKD. CDR3 length equals 15 residues. CDR3 region: CAIKTGDSGANVLTF. In DNA, the CDR3 is TGTGCCATAAAGACAGGGGACTCTGGGGCCAACGTCCTGACTTTC.

In this sample, this clonotype turned up a few times. The V gene is TRBV4-2, the J gene TRBJ1-2; possible D gene TRBD1, 5 bases. The ends were cut back, 3 bases at V and 6 bases at J, with 14 bases in the middle. The germline V gene has CDR1 LGHNA and CDR2 YNFKEQ. The CDR3 has 14 residues. CDR3 bases: TGTGCCAGCAGCCAGCCTAGGGGTGGTGATGGCTACACCTTC. Protein sequence: CASSQPRGGDGYTF.

This clonotype showed up just a few times. The chain couples TRBV10-1 to TRBJ2-1, with 11 bases that match TRBD2. The V and J ends lost 3 bases and 1 base, in that order; junction bases with no gene match: 8. The CDR3 sequence is 18 residues long. Germline-derived CDR1 and CDR2 are WNHNN and SYGVQD (reference sequence). This CDR3 reads CASSDTLAGGLSYNEQFF. The CDR3 DNA is TGCGCCAGCAGTGATACCCTAGCGGGGGGACTTTCCTACAATGAGCAGTTCTTC.

DNA of the CDR3: TGTGCCAGCGGGGACAGGGGTTACGAGCAGTACGTC. This encodes CASGDRGYEQYV. The chain is built from TRBV6-5 and TRBJ2-7; 10 bases align to TRBD1. CDR1 is MNHEY, CDR2 SVGAGI, per germline. The CDR3 length is 12 residues. The junction had 2 bases not matched to a gene; V was cut back by 8 bases and J by 4 bases.

V usage is TRBV5-8 and J usage is TRBJ2-1, with D possibly being TRBD1 or TRBD2 (5 bases each). The CDR3 totals 16 residues. Trimming cost V 0 bases and J 0 bases, with 10 bases left between them. Germline V gene lookup returns CDR1 SGHTS and CDR2 YDEGEE. CDR3 amino acids: CASSLGGSFSYNEQFF. Here the CDR3 DNA reads TGTGCCAGCAGCTTGGGGGGGTCCTTCTCCTACAATGAGCAGTTCTTC.

The chain combines TRBV20-1 with TRBJ1-2; D is perhaps TRBD1 (5 bases). CDR3 size: 18 residues. CDR1 and CDR2 from the germline V gene are DFQATT and SNEGSKA (reference sequence). V was trimmed by 1 base and J by 7 bases, leaving 28 bases between them. CDR3 residues: CSARGAVRGELTFIGYTF. CDR3 DNA: TGCAGTGCTAGAGGCGCAGTGCGGGGCGAACTCACTTTTATTGGCTACACCTTC.

The chain combines TRBV7-6 with TRBJ2-2; maybe TRBD2 (6 bases). Trimming shortened V by 5 bases and J by 4 bases, and 17 bases separated the two germline ends. CDR1 is SGHVS and CDR2 is FNYEAQ in the germline V gene. CDR3 length: 16 residues. CDR3 amino acids: CASSQEGHVFTGELFF. CDR3 coding DNA: TGTGCCAGCAGCCAGGAGGGGCATGTATTCACCGGGGAGCTGTTTTTT.

The genes are TRBV6-2 or TRBV6-3 and TRBJ2-3, with unresolved D. Germline V lookup: CDR1 MNHEY, CDR2 SVGEGT. The CDR3 covers 13 residues. Trimming cost V 1 base and J 6 bases, with 8 bases left between them. This CDR3 reads CASSYFSADTQYF. The CDR3 nucleotides read TGTGCCAGCAGTTACTTCAGCGCGGATACGCAGTATTTT.

The chain recombines TRBV7-6 with TRBJ1-2; TRBD1 aligns across 9 bases. Germline lookup yields CDR1 SGHVS and CDR2 FNYEAQ. The CDR3 loop spans 18 amino acids. J was trimmed by 5 bases and V by 2 bases; bases with no gene match: 15. This CDR3 is CASSLLASPPGQGYGYTF. CDR3 nucleotide sequence: TGTGCCAGCAGCTTACTTGCCTCGCCTCCGGGACAGGGATATGGCTACACCTTC.

The J gene is TRBJ1-1, the V gene TRBV15; 9 bases are a match to TRBD1. Germline V gene lookup returns CDR1 LNHNV and CDR2 YYDKDF (reference sequence). This CDR3 has 15 residues. The ends lost 5 bases at V and 5 bases at J; junction bases unmatched: 9. CDR3 DNA: TGTGCCACCAGCGTGGGGCGGGACAGGGAGACTGAAGCTTTCTTT. As protein: CATSVGRDRETEAFF.

This clonotype was recorded at least ten times. This chain links TRBV7-8 with TRBJ2-3, with D possibly TRBD2 on 5 matching bases. Germline assignment: CDR1 SGHVS and CDR2 FQNEAQ. This CDR3 has 17 amino acids. V lost 5 bases, J lost 0 bases, and 18 bases lay in between. CDR3 sequence: CASSARALERSTDTQYF. CDR3 in DNA: TGTGCCAGCAGCGCGAGGGCTTTGGAGCGGAGCACAGATACGCAGTATTTT.

This clonotype was seen more than once but under ten times. The V and J genes are TRBV7-9 and TRBJ2-2; D gene unclear. V dropped 6 bases and J dropped 0 bases, with 11 bases sitting between them. This CDR3 has 15 amino acids. Germline V gene lookup returns CDR1 SEHNR and CDR2 FQNEAQ (reference sequence). CDR3 sequence: CASRRYSANTGELFF. DNA for the CDR3: TGTGCCAGCAGGCGATACTCCGCGAACACCGGGGAGCTGTTTTTT.

The rearrangement joins TRBV5-6 to TRBJ1-6; D gene unclear. V lost 2 bases and J lost 6, with 6 bases in between. CDR3 length equals 13 residues. The germline CDR1 and CDR2 sequences are SGHDT and YYEEEE. The CDR3 DNA reads as TGTGCCAGCAGCTTTGACCTTAATTCACCCCTCCACTTT. Translation gives CASSFDLNSPLHF.

V usage is TRBV19 and J usage is TRBJ1-1; D gene ambiguous. This CDR3 has 13 amino acids. Germline V gene sequence: CDR1 LNHDA, CDR2 SQIVND (reference sequence). Trimming cost V 3 bases and J 9 bases, with 14 bases left between them. This CDR3 reads CASSISVDGQAFF. CDR3 bases: TGTGCCAGTAGTATTTCTGTCGACGGGCAAGCTTTCTTT. Full variable domain (remainder filled in from reference TRBV19 and TRBJ1-1): DGGITQSPKYLFRKEGQNVTLSCEQNLNHDAMYWYRQDPGQGLRLIYYSQIVNDFQKGDIAEGYSVSREKKESFPLTVTSAQKNPTAFYLCASSISVDGQAFFGQGTRLTVV.

The chain carries TRBV24-1 and TRBJ2-1; 9 bases map to TRBD2. After removal of 10 bases from V and 8 bases from J, the junction contained 5 bases not matched to a gene. Germline CDR1 KGHDR, CDR2 SFDVKD. The CDR3 is 12 amino acids. DNA for the CDR3: TGTGCCACAGTGGGGACTAGCTATGAGCAGTTCTTC. This gives the protein CATVGTSYEQFF.

This clonotype was recorded many times. The rearrangement links TRBV7-9 to TRBJ1-1; D is possibly TRBD1 (6 bases). Germline CDR1 is SEHNR and CDR2 is FQNEAQ (reference sequence). This CDR3 has 15 amino acids. The V and J ends lost 5 bases and 3 bases respectively, with 16 bases between them. CDR3 nucleotide sequence: TGTGCCAGCAGCCTCCCTAGGGGGATAGACACTGAAGCTTTCTTT. It is translated as CASSLPRGIDTEAFF.

V and J are TRBV2 and TRBJ2-3; perhaps TRBD1 as D (7 bases). Germline-derived CDR1 and CDR2 are SNHLY and FYNNEI. V was pared by 7 bases and J by 7 bases, with 15 bases between. CDR3 size: 13 residues. The CDR3 coding sequence is TGTGCCAGCATCCGACAGGGACTGAATACGCAGTATTTT. This encodes CASIRQGLNTQYF. Full variable domain (outside the CDR3, taken from reference TRBV2 and TRBJ2-3): EPEVTQTPSHQVTQMGQEVILRCVPISNHLYFYWYRQILGQKVEFLVSFYNNEISEKSEIFDDQFSVERPDGSNFTLKIRSTKLEDSAMYFCASIRQGLNTQYFGPGTRLTVL.

V and J are TRBV5-1 and TRBJ2-1, with 8 bases fitting TRBD2. J was trimmed by 6 bases and V by 1 base; bases with no gene match: 6. The CDR3 has 15 residues. The germline CDR1 and CDR2 sequences are SGHRS and YFSETQ. Here the CDR3 DNA reads TGCGCCAGCAGCTTGAAAGCGGGGGCTCTCAATGAGCAGTTCTTC. As protein: CASSLKAGALNEQFF.